The 17 T cell receptor beta chains below were found in one sample sequenced in a study of blood T cells in healthy people across ages. A J-beta primer mix and a sample-barcoded 5' primer were used in a second PCR of about 7 to 12 cycles. Each CDR3 protein gets one entry after TCRdb re-called the 5' RACE reads with MiXCR. Altogether about 720,000 distinct CDR3 sequences are present, 20% to 25% being singletons, with the ten largest covering 22%. Specimen: blood. Receptors originate from a man in his 70s in good health.

The chain links TRBV7-8 to TRBJ1-2; 7 bases map to TRBD1. CDR3 length: 14 amino acids. The V and J ends lost 6 bases and 4 bases, in that order; junction bases with no gene match: 8. Germline-derived CDR1 and CDR2 are SGHVS and FQNEAQ. This CDR3 is CASSYRGALYGYTF. CDR3 nucleotide sequence: TGTGCCAGCAGTTACAGGGGAGCCCTCTATGGCTACACCTTC.

This clonotype has only a few counts. The chain joins TRBV27 to TRBJ2-7; D unresolved. Trimming shortened V by 0 bases and J by 4 bases, and 10 bases separated the two germline ends. Looked up from germline, CDR1 is MNHEY and CDR2 is SMNVEV (reference sequence). There are 14 residues in the CDR3. CDR3 bases: TGTGCCAGCAGTTTATCGTTACGCGAGTACGAGCAGTACTTC. This encodes CASSLSLREYEQYF.

This clonotype has more than one count but fewer than ten. The rearrangement uses TRBV9 and TRBJ1-1; weak D call: TRBD1 (5 bases). Germline V CDR1 and CDR2: SGDLS, YYNGEE. V lost 3 bases to trimming and J lost 0 bases, with 9 bases between them. The CDR3 consists of 14 residues. CDR3 residues: CASSARTLNTEAFF. CDR3 DNA sequence: TGTGCCAGCAGCGCACGGACATTGAACACTGAAGCTTTCTTT.

This clonotype appeared a few times. The V gene is TRBV20-1, the J gene TRBJ1-1; D is ambiguous. This CDR3 comprises 15 residues. Germline V gene data show CDR1 as DFQATT and CDR2 as SNEGSKA (reference sequence). Trimming pared 3 bases from V and 7 bases from J, leaving 21 bases between. The CDR3 DNA reads as TGCAGTGCTAGTAGGGAGTCCAGGAACCTGTTTGAAGCTTTCTTT. It yields the protein CSASRESRNLFEAFF.

This rearrangement joins TRBV2 to TRBJ2-5; 7 nucleotides align to TRBD1. The germline V gene has CDR1 SNHLY and CDR2 FYNNEI. The CDR3 consists of 14 residues. V lost 2 bases and J lost 3; bases outside the gene matches: 3. DNA for the CDR3: TGTGCCAGCAGTGAACAGGGGGACGAAGAGACCCAGTACTTC. As protein: CASSEQGDEETQYF.

Here the CDR3 DNA reads TGTGCCAGCAGTGACGAGGTAGGACTTATCAATGAGCAGTTCTTC. This translates into CASSDEVGLINEQFF. The chain recombines TRBV6-4 with TRBJ2-1; D is perhaps TRBD2 (5 bases). The CDR3 is 15 residues long. The germline CDR1 and CDR2 sequences are MRHNA and SNTAGT. Trimming pared 2 bases from V and 6 bases from J, leaving 14 bases between.

The chain couples TRBV7-9 to TRBJ1-1; TRBD1 matches at 9 bases. V trimming: 5 bases; J trimming: 1 base; junction bases outside the gene matches: 8. The CDR3 has 16 amino acids. Germline assignment: CDR1 SEHNR and CDR2 FQNEAQ (reference sequence). The CDR3 DNA follows: TGTGCCAGCAGCCTTGTTGGGGGACAGGGGAACACTGAAGCTTTCTTT. This sequence encodes CASSLVGGQGNTEAFF.

This clonotype was seen only a few times. The V call is TRBV28, the J call TRBJ2-1; D may correspond to TRBD1 or TRBD2 (5 bases each). The end of the DNA aligns better with TRBJ2-5, so the J call may be wrong. CDR1 is MDHEN and CDR2 is SYDVKM in the germline V gene. The length of the CDR3 is 13 residues. CDR3: CASRGVIGETQYF. For the CDR3, the DNA is TGTGCCAGCAGGGGGGTCATTGGGGAGACCCAGTACTTC.

This clonotype was recorded many times. The junction departs from the called germline gene at one end, perhaps through a read error. V gene TRBV12-5 combines with J gene TRBJ2-5; 7 positions match TRBD2. Germline V gene sequence: CDR1 LGHNT, CDR2 FRNRAP. This CDR3 is 14 amino acids long. CDR3 protein: CASGPSHQGLVFIF. The CDR3 DNA is TGTGCTAGTGGTCCCTCACACCAAGGACTAGTCTTCATCTTC.

This clonotype was counted many times. The chain has TRBV29-1 and TRBJ2-3; TRBD2 aligns across 10 bases. Germline V gene lookup returns CDR1 SQVTM and CDR2 ANQGSEA. V lost 1 base and J lost 0; bases outside the gene matches: 1. The CDR3 length is 15 residues. CDR3 sequence (DNA): TGCAGCGTTGAAGGGACTAGCGGTAGCACAGATACGCAGTATTTT. As protein: CSVEGTSGSTDTQYF.

The V and J genes are TRBV20-1 and TRBJ2-5; 7 nucleotides line up with TRBD2. The trim removed 0 bases at V and 4 bases at J, leaving 8 bases unmatched. There are 15 residues in the CDR3. Germline CDR1 and CDR2: DFQATT and SNEGSKA (reference sequence). CDR3 protein: CSARDGAGAIETQYF. The CDR3 coding sequence is TGCAGTGCTAGAGATGGGGCGGGAGCCATAGAGACCCAGTACTTC.

The gene calls are TRBV21-1 and TRBJ1-1; the table's TRBD1 call for D was not verified on the DNA. TRBV21-1 is a pseudogene segment. There are 15 residues in the CDR3. The CDR3 here is CASSKARDRGTEAFF. The DNA for the CDR3 is TGTGCCAGCAGCAAAGCGAGGGACAGGGGCACTGAAGCTTTCTTT.

This CDR3 is CSAKVPADTQYF. CDR3 DNA sequence: TGCAGCGCCAAGGTCCCCGCAGATACGCAGTATTTT. This sequence joins TRBV29-1 and TRBJ2-3; D ambiguous. Trimming stripped 7 bases from V and 4 bases from J, with 12 bases between. The CDR3 has 12 amino acids. Germline CDR1 reads SQVTM; CDR2 reads ANQGSEA.

The rearrangement links TRBV7-2 to TRBJ2-7; 7 positions agree with TRBD1. The CDR3 is 14 residues long. The V and J ends lost 4 bases and 1 base, in that order; junction bases with no gene match: 4. In germline, CDR1 is SGHTA, CDR2 FQGNSA. CDR3 nucleotide sequence: TGTGCCAGCAGCTACACAGGGGCGTCCTACGAGCAGTACGTC. Residues: CASSYTGASYEQYV.

The chain's CDR3 is CASSSGSPYEQYF. CDR3 in DNA: TGCGCCAGCAGCTCAGGGTCTCCTTACGAGCAGTACTTC. The chain employs TRBV5-1 and TRBJ2-7; D is perhaps TRBD1 (5 bases). The CDR3 consists of 13 residues. The germline CDR1 and CDR2 sequences are SGHRS and YFSETQ. Trimming removed 3 bases from V and 4 bases from J, with 11 bases in between.

This chain uses TRBV20-1 with TRBJ1-2; perhaps TRBD1 as D (6 bases). Germline-derived CDR1 and CDR2 are DFQATT and SNEGSKA (reference sequence). The CDR3 runs 12 residues. The V gene lost 5 bases and the J gene lost 5 bases, with 12 bases spanning the gap. For the CDR3, the DNA is TGCAGTGCTGGAGGGGGAACGTATGGCTACACCTTC. Protein sequence: CSAGGGTYGYTF.

The rearrangement joins TRBV5-1 to TRBJ2-3; TRBD2 agrees at 12 bases. CDR1 SGHRS and CDR2 YFSETQ come from the germline V gene. The J segment lost 0 bases and the V segment lost 2 bases, leaving 7 bases of the junction unmatched. The CDR3 contains 18 residues. CDR3 bases: TGCGCCAGCAGCTTCCCGACTAGCGGGGGTCTCAGCACAGATACGCAGTATTTT. Amino acids: CASSFPTSGGLSTDTQYF.